Listed below are T cell receptor beta chains from one sample, sequenced in a study of shared clonotypes between healthy human individuals. Assay: immunoSEQ multiplex PCR; the TCRdb copy retains only in-frame clones and omits some. Altogether 1.6 million or so clones are present, around 95% being singletons, with the ten largest covering roughly 1.2%. The sample comprised naive CD4+ T cells sorted from blood. The receptor set was obtained from a man younger than 45 in good health. Both conserved end residues are part of each CDR3. The D gene is left open where the match is weak. Rows may omit the clone size; those that give it use once, few, many or a size class.

. | TRBJ1-1 | TRBV5-4 | . | CASSFWNTEAFF | TGTGCCAGCAGCTTCTGGAACACTGAAGCTTTCTTT
TRBD1 | TRBJ2-7 | TRBV6-6 | . | CASSYLGTGDEQYF | TGTGCCAGCAGTTATTTGGGGACAGGGGACGAGCAGTACTTC
. | TRBJ2-3 | TRBV11-3 | . | CASSLGEADTQYF | TGTGCCAGCAGCTTAGGGGAGGCAGATACGCAGTATTTT
. | TRBJ1-4 | TRBV28 | . | CASSLGETTNEKLFF | TGTGCCAGCAGCCTAGGGGAGACAACTAATGAAAAACTGTTTTTT
. | TRBJ2-3 | TRBV5-4 | once | CASSLRASPDTQYF | TGTGCCAGCAGCTTGAGGGCTAGCCCAGATACGCAGTATTTT
. | TRBJ2-1 | TRBV7-6 | . | CASSSGVGGQDEQFF | TGTGCCAGCAGCTCAGGGGTTGGGGGCCAGGATGAGCAGTTCTTC
. | TRBJ2-5 | TRBV5-1 | . | CASSLGGSETQYF | TGCGCCAGCAGCTTGGGGGGCTCAGAGACCCAGTACTTC
. | TRBJ2-1 | TRBV5-6 | . | CASSWRVSDPGTGEQFF | TGTGCCAGCAGCTGGAGGGTCTCGGACCCGGGCACAGGCGAGCAGTTCTTC
. | TRBJ2-7 | TRBV5-4 | . | CASSLEGGMAYEQYF | TGTGCCAGCAGCTTAGAGGGGGGCATGGCGTACGAGCAGTACTTC
. | TRBJ1-5 | TRBV19 | . | CASSPWTAYDDQPQHF | TGTGCCAGTAGTCCGTGGACAGCATATGATGATCAGCCCCAGCATTTT
. | TRBJ2-3 | TRBV7-2 | once | CASSIQGSSTDTQYF | TGTGCCAGCAGCATACAGGGCTCTAGCACAGATACGCAGTATTTT
TRBD2 | TRBJ2-1 | TRBV9 | . | CASSLRGVAGGPVEQFF | TGTGCCAGCAGCCTCCGGGGGGTAGCGGGAGGGCCGGTTGAGCAGTTCTTC
. | TRBJ2-2 | TRBV5-1 | . | CASSLRNTGELFF | TGCGCCAGCAGCTTGAGGAACACCGGGGAGCTGTTTTTT
. | TRBJ1-2 | TRBV18 | few | CASSPTDLAGYTF | TGTGCCAGCTCACCGACAGACCTCGCAGGCTACACCTTC
TRBD2 | TRBJ2-7 | TRBV5-1 | . | CASSGLAGGPYEQYF | TGCGCCAGCAGCGGCCTAGCGGGAGGGCCTTACGAGCAGTACTTC
. | TRBJ1-1 | TRBV5-1 | . | CASSHRPRPLSPEAFF | TGCGCCAGCAGCCACCGTCCGCGGCCCCTGTCCCCTGAAGCTTTCTTT
. | TRBJ2-1 | TRBV6-6 | . | CASSYRPDSYNEQFF | TGTGCCAGCAGTTACCGCCCGGACTCCTACAATGAGCAGTTCTTC
TRBD1 | TRBJ2-7 | TRBV19 | . | CASSIHVGTAKSEQYF | TGTGCCAGTAGTATCCATGTCGGGACAGCGAAATCCGAGCAGTACTTC
TRBD2 | TRBJ2-5 | TRBV11-2 | . | CASRVAGGYQETQYF | TGTGCCAGCCGAGTAGCGGGAGGGTACCAAGAGACCCAGTACTTC
. | TRBJ2-7 | TRBV7-2 | . | CASSADIAYEQYF | TGTGCCAGCAGCGCGGACATCGCCTACGAGCAGTACTTC
TRBD2 | TRBJ2-3 | TRBV28 | . | CASSFSSGRSGLDTDTQYF | TGTGCCAGCAGTTTCTCTAGCGGGAGATCCGGGTTGGACACAGATACGCAGTATTTT
TRBD1 | TRBJ2-3 | TRBV7-2 | . | CASRQDRGADTQYF | TGTGCCAGCAGGCAAGACAGGGGAGCAGATACGCAGTATTTT
. | TRBJ1-1 | TRBV5-6 | . | CASSNGVRAFF | TGTGCCAGCAGCAACGGGGTTCGAGCTTTCTTT
. | TRBJ2-5 | TRBV9 | . | CASSPTGYPQETQYF | TGTGCCAGCAGCCCCACCGGCTACCCTCAAGAGACCCAGTACTTC
. | TRBJ1-5 | TRBV29-1 | . | CSVEDAKGSENQPQHF | TGCAGCGTTGAAGATGCTAAGGGGAGTGAAAATCAGCCCCAGCATTTT
. | TRBJ1-5 | TRBV4-3 | . | CASSQDVFGQPQHF | TGCGCCAGCAGCCAAGACGTTTTTGGGCAGCCCCAGCATTTT
TRBD1 | TRBJ1-5 | TRBV7-9 | . | CASSRVTGGYSNQPQHF | TGTGCCAGCAGCCGAGTGACAGGGGGCTATAGCAATCAGCCCCAGCATTTT
. | TRBJ2-1 | TRBV13 | . | CASSSDRGDTRSHEQFF | TGTGCCAGCAGCTCAGATCGTGGGGACACCCGTTCCCATGAGCAGTTCTTC
TRBD1 | TRBJ2-1 | TRBV6-5 | . | CASSWKQGYDEQFF | TGTGCCAGCAGCTGGAAACAGGGGTACGATGAGCAGTTCTTC
TRBD2 | TRBJ2-3 | TRBV14 | . | CASSQALAGRDTQYF | TGTGCCAGCAGCCAAGCGCTAGCGGGCCGAGATACGCAGTATTTT
. | TRBJ2-3 | TRBV6-5 | . | CASSEMGTDTQYF | TGTGCCAGCAGTGAAATGGGAACAGATACGCAGTATTTT
TRBD1 | TRBJ2-2 | TRBV7-3 | . | CASSSTGGRPGELFF | TGTGCCAGCAGCTCTACAGGGGGAAGGCCCGGGGAGCTGTTTTTT